Each of the 8 T cell receptor beta chains below was sequenced from the same sample in a study of shared clonotypes between healthy human individuals. It was CD45RO-negative cells, positively selected for CCR7, that made up naive CD8 cells, with terminally differentiated effector memory CD45RA+ cells excluded. Clones were read by immunoSEQ multiplex PCR, and TCRdb kept only the in-frame ones, dropping some. The table has approximately 1.9 million clones, 80% to 95% seen once; the top ten hold around 1.7%. The sequencing sample was made of naive CD8+ T cells from PBMCs. These receptor sequences come from a man between 18 and 35 years old in good health. Some clones in this sample may be carry-over from other donors' samples.

The chain links TRBV5-1 to TRBJ1-1, with 7 nucleotides matching TRBD1. The CDR3 has 15 amino acids. The V gene end was trimmed by 4 bases and the J gene end by 1 base; junction bases not matched to a gene: 7. CDR1 and CDR2 from the germline V gene are SGHRS and YFSETQ. The CDR3 loop reads CASSQSRTGNTEAFF. In nucleotides, the CDR3 is TGCGCCAGCAGCCAAAGTCGGACAGGGAACACTGAAGCTTTCTTT. The variable domain in full, completed from reference TRBV5-1 and TRBJ1-1, reads KAGVTQTPRYLIKTRGQQVTLSCSPISGHRSVSWYQQTPGQGLQFLFEYFSETQRNKGNFPGRFSGRQFSNSRSEMNVSTLELGDSALYLCASSQSRTGNTEAFFGQGTRLTVV.

V and J are TRBV18 and TRBJ2-1; D possibly corresponds to TRBD2 (6 bases). This CDR3 spans 14 amino acids. The V and J ends lost 6 bases and 5 bases respectively, with 14 bases between them. Germline assignment: CDR1 KGHSH and CDR2 LQKENI. The CDR3 coding sequence is TGTGCCAGCTCCCCTGCGGCGGGACACAATGAGCAGTTCTTC. This codes for CASSPAAGHNEQFF.

This chain uses TRBV7-9 with TRBJ2-7; tentatively, D is TRBD1 (5 bases). Trimming left V 5 bases short and J 7 bases short, with 12 bases between. The CDR3 has 12 residues. Germline CDR1 SEHNR, CDR2 FQNEAQ (reference sequence). CDR3 DNA sequence: TGTGCCAGCAGCGGGGCCCCTGAAGAGCAGTACTTC. This gives the protein CASSGAPEEQYF.

This sequence joins TRBV4-1 and TRBJ2-2, with TRBD2 matching 7 bases. The CDR3 runs to 17 residues. J was trimmed by 7 bases and V by 1 base; bases with no gene match: 12. Germline CDR1 reads MGHRA; CDR2 reads YSYEKL. CDR3 sequence reads: CASSQVFRLAAVGELFF. CDR3 sequence (DNA): TGCGCCAGCAGCCAAGTTTTTAGGCTAGCGGCGGTCGGGGAGCTGTTTTTT.

This clone was seen a single time. The rearrangement uses TRBV27 and TRBJ2-1; TRBD1 matches 7 bases. Germline-derived CDR1 and CDR2 are MNHEY and SMNVEV (reference sequence). CDR3 length: 14 residues. Unmatched junction bases numbered 10, after V lost 7 bases and J lost 7 bases. The CDR3 loop reads CASINRGGSNEQFF. DNA of the CDR3: TGTGCCAGCATTAACAGGGGCGGTTCTAATGAGCAGTTCTTC.

The chain combines TRBV2 with TRBJ2-7, with D perhaps TRBD2 (5 bases). This CDR3 region has 15 residues. V lost 6 bases and J 1 base, leaving 16 bases between the germline ends. Germline-derived CDR1 and CDR2 are SNHLY and FYNNEI. The CDR3 sequence: CASRTASGTSYEQYF. CDR3 DNA sequence: TGTGCCAGCAGGACCGCCAGCGGAACTTCCTACGAGCAGTACTTC.

This chain's CDR3 is CASSFSVGDRVHEQYF. The CDR3 region has the DNA TGTGCCAGCAGTTTCTCCGTTGGGGACAGGGTCCACGAGCAGTACTTC. This chain joins TRBV27 and TRBJ2-7; 9 bases agree with TRBD1. The CDR3 extends over 16 amino acids. Trimming cost V 3 bases and J 5 bases; bases outside gene matches: 11. The germline gives CDR1 MNHEY, CDR2 SMNVEV (reference sequence).

This clone appeared once. The rearrangement links TRBV7-9 to TRBJ2-3, with no clear D. Trimming pared 5 bases from V and 6 bases from J, leaving 15 bases between. CDR3 length equals 14 residues. The germline gives CDR1 SEHNR, CDR2 FQNEAQ (reference sequence). CDR3: CASSPQISWDTQYF. The CDR3 DNA sequence: TGTGCCAGCAGCCCACAGATTAGCTGGGATACGCAGTATTTT.